The rows below give T cell receptor beta chains drawn from one sample of a study of blood T cell repertoires in COVID-19. This table comes from immunoSEQ multiplex PCR, and its TCRdb copy is limited to in-frame clones, with some not included. Among approximately 250,000 clones, around 84% were seen once, and the ten largest hold over 5%. Sequenced: peripheral blood. All receptors come from an older woman with COVID-19, enrolled during active disease. Both conserved end residues are part of each CDR3. The order of the fields is clone size, J gene, V gene, D gene, CDR3 DNA, CDR3 protein. D genes are given only for firm matches. Rows give clone size only sometimes, using once, few, many, or a class for an expanded clone.

abundance: few; j_gene: TRBJ2-7; v_gene: TRBV5-1; d_gene: TRBD2; CDR3nt: TGCGCCAGCAGCTTCGTCCCCCATACGGGACTAGCGCCCTACGAGCAGTACTTC; CDR3aa: CASSFVPHTGLAPYEQYF
abundance: -; j_gene: TRBJ2-1; v_gene: TRBV5-1; d_gene: TRBD2; CDR3nt: TGCGCCAGCAGCGCTAGCGGGAGTTCCTACAATGAGCAGTTCTTC; CDR3aa: CASSASGSSYNEQFF
abundance: -; j_gene: TRBJ2-1; v_gene: TRBV7-3; d_gene: TRBD2; CDR3nt: TGTGCCAGCAGCTTTAACCTAGCGGGAGGAGGAGAGCAGTTCTTC; CDR3aa: CASSFNLAGGGEQFF
abundance: -; j_gene: TRBJ2-5; v_gene: TRBV24-1; d_gene: TRBD1; CDR3nt: TGTGCCACCAGTGCCCTAACAGGGGTGGGGCAAGAGACCCAGTACTTC; CDR3aa: CATSALTGVGQETQYF
abundance: -; j_gene: TRBJ1-2; v_gene: TRBV27; d_gene: TRBD1; CDR3nt: TGTGCCAGCAGACCCACAGGGGGCAACTATGGCTACACCTTC; CDR3aa: CASRPTGGNYGYTF
abundance: -; j_gene: TRBJ1-5; v_gene: TRBV6-5; d_gene: TRBD1; CDR3nt: TGTGCCAGCAGTCCTAGGACAGGGCCGGGGCCCCAGCATTTT; CDR3aa: CASSPRTGPGPQHF
abundance: once; j_gene: TRBJ2-2; v_gene: TRBV7-8; d_gene: -; CDR3nt: TGTGCCAGCAGCCCAATGCCGGGGGGCAGAGGCCCCGGGGAGCTGTTTTTT; CDR3aa: CASSPMPGGRGPGELFF
abundance: -; j_gene: TRBJ2-1; v_gene: TRBV30; d_gene: TRBD2; CDR3nt: TGTGCCTGGAGTAACCTAGCGGGAGTCAATGAGCAGTTCTTC; CDR3aa: CAWSNLAGVNEQFF
abundance: once; j_gene: TRBJ1-1; v_gene: TRBV19; d_gene: -; CDR3nt: TGTGCCAGTATCACAGTCCGAGAAGCTTTCTTT; CDR3aa: CASITVREAFF
abundance: once; j_gene: TRBJ2-1; v_gene: TRBV5-1; d_gene: TRBD1; CDR3nt: TGCGCCAGCAGCTTTACCGGGACAGGGGGCTACAATGAGCAGTTCTTC; CDR3aa: CASSFTGTGGYNEQFF
abundance: -; j_gene: TRBJ2-7; v_gene: TRBV7-2; d_gene: -; CDR3nt: TGTGCCAGCAGCGCGCTTTATAGGGGGACAACCTACGAGCAGTACTTC; CDR3aa: CASSALYRGTTYEQYF
abundance: -; j_gene: TRBJ2-1; v_gene: TRBV9; d_gene: TRBD2; CDR3nt: TGTGCCAGCAGCGCTCTGCCTAGCGGGTGGGTGGAACAGTTCTTC; CDR3aa: CASSALPSGWVEQFF
abundance: -; j_gene: TRBJ2-1; v_gene: TRBV19; d_gene: TRBD2; CDR3nt: TGTGCCAGTACGAGGGGACTAGCTAATAACAATGAGCAGTTCTTC; CDR3aa: CASTRGLANNNEQFF
abundance: -; j_gene: TRBJ1-3; v_gene: TRBV5-5; d_gene: -; CDR3nt: TGTGCCAGCAGCTTAGAGGGTGGAAACACCATATATTTT; CDR3aa: CASSLEGGNTIYF
abundance: -; j_gene: TRBJ2-1; v_gene: TRBV28; d_gene: -; CDR3nt: TGTGCCAGCAGTTTCCTAGGCTCCTACAATGAGCAGTTCTTC; CDR3aa: CASSFLGSYNEQFF